This T cell receptor beta chain was sequenced in a study of T cell responses to AZD1222 COVID-19 vaccine (dated by TCRdb to 2020 to 2022). About the full investigation: A total of more than 230 trial participants underwent TCR sequencing, of whom nearly 210 received two doses of AZD1222 and 26 received two doses of the MenACWY control vaccine. Trial participants were enrolled into age subgroups of 18-55, 56-69 and 70-plus years, which contained approximately 150, 30 and 60 TCR-sequenced participants, respectively. What the authors observed across the whole study: Because no day 14 peak-response samples were available, repertoires were characterized only after the peak T cell response. Conclusions about previously exposed vaccinees are limited, since just 5 to 7 AZD1222 recipients were seropositive for SARS-CoV-2 at baseline. The vaccine-associated CD4 TCRs covered the entire spike protein, and the dominant responses fell in regions 160-218 and 743-854. Reportedly, close to half of the unique spike-specific TCRs recognized epitopes lying outside the regions that are mutated in the B.1.351 and B.1.1.7 variants. Spike-specific TCR breadth and depth rose significantly after two AZD1222 doses compared with day 0 and with MenACWY recipients. The 56-69-year group was small, and its depth increase did not reach significance, likely because of low power. Most participants were white British and females outnumbered males, and the authors suggested that clonal diversity may have been underestimated.

Including the terminal cysteine and phenylalanine, the CDR3 comprises 13 residues. Only CDR3 DNA remains: 39 bases, in frame from the first base. V is shortened by 3 bases, J by 7 bases, and the region joining them spans 10 bases. Per the germline V gene, LGHNA is the CDR1 and YSLEER is the CDR2. The CDR3 regions of human TCRbeta chains were analyzed by immunosequencing. On the authors' methods: TCRs in the repertoires were matched against a reference library of SARS-CoV-2-specific TCRs that had been generated with the MIRA antigen-specificity platform. Breadth meant the fraction of unique TCRs that were SARS-CoV-2-associated, whereas depth meant the fraction of total T cells that were SARS-CoV-2-associated. Using the MIRA data, every spike-specific TCR was mapped to the spike region that the TCR reacted to and assigned to either a CD4 or a CD8 class. Log10-transformed breadth and depth values were compared by one-way ANOVA with Sidak's multiple comparisons tests. TCRdb stores this immuneACCESS table with in-frame sequences only. Part of the clones is absent; in the studies checked, under half of the shortfall reflects unresolved V genes, and no reason is known for the rest. The V and J calls and the clone size are those of that table, but D and trimming were determined from the DNA. This sample comprises about 46,000 clones, 70% to 90% of them detected only once. In total, the top ten clones hold about 1.1% of the sample.

The time point label corresponds to: about 28 days (+/-7) after the second vaccine dose. AZD1222 recipients whose second dose came at about 4 weeks and those whose second dose came at about 12 weeks were combined into one group, since spike-specific TCR depth and breadth did not differ between the two schedules. The vaccinee samples were drawn from two UK trials, COV001 and COV002, one of which was a single-blind randomized controlled phase 2/3 trial testing AZD1222 (ChAdOx1 nCoV-19) in healthy adults. For TCRbeta chain sequencing, PBMC samples were collected from trial participants at day 0 and at day 28 after the second dose. On this clone: No antigen is known for it. Base-call qualities are not available, and no considerably larger clone is one nucleotide away.

This sequence uses TRBV4-3 and TRBJ2-1; TRBD1 is a possible D gene, resting on 5 matching bases. The specimen was peripheral blood, collected 28 days after the second AZD1222 dose. The TCR sequence derives from an adult who received the AZD1222 COVID-19 vaccine. The CDR3 loop reads CASSHPSGNEQFF. The DNA is as follows: TGCGCCAGCAGCCACCCCTCAGGGAATGAGCAGTTCTTC.